This is a list of T cell receptor beta chains from one sample in a study of STAT5B mutations in CD4+ large granular lymphocyte leukemia. Sequencing used immunoSEQ multiplex PCR; TCRdb keeps in-frame clones, though not all of them. The table records some 8,800 clones, just under 85% of them present only once. The material sequenced was PBMCs. All receptors come from a man in his fifties or sixties with CD4+ T-cell large granular lymphocyte leukemia. CDR3s include the opening cysteine and the closing phenylalanine or tryptophan. D genes are given only for firm matches. Size tells how often a clone was seen (once, few, many) or the class of an expanded clone, and some rows leave it out.

abundance: NA; j_gene: TRBJ2-7; d_gene: NA; len: 13; v_gene: TRBV7-2; CDR3nt: TGTGCCAGCAGCGTCCCGACTAGGTCCGAGCAGTACTTC; CDR3aa: CASSVPTRSEQYF
abundance: NA; j_gene: TRBJ2-2; d_gene: NA; len: 12; v_gene: TRBV30; CDR3nt: TGTGCCTGGAGTGTTGTTTACGGGGAGCTGTTTTTT; CDR3aa: CAWSVVYGELFF
abundance: NA; j_gene: TRBJ1-1; d_gene: TRBD1; len: 17; v_gene: TRBV11-3; CDR3nt: TGTGCCAGCAGACAAGGGACAGGGAAGGGTGGTGAGACTGAAGCTTTCTTT; CDR3aa: CASRQGTGKGGETEAFF
abundance: NA; j_gene: TRBJ2-2; d_gene: NA; len: 11; v_gene: TRBV4-1; CDR3nt: TGCGCCAGCAGCCCGGGCGGGGAGCTGTTTTTT; CDR3aa: CASSPGGELFF
abundance: NA; j_gene: TRBJ1-5; d_gene: NA; len: 13; v_gene: TRBV2; CDR3nt: TGTGCCAGCAGTGAAGCGCTTGGGGGGCCCCAGCATTTT; CDR3aa: CASSEALGGPQHF
abundance: few; j_gene: TRBJ1-2; d_gene: TRBD1; len: 13; v_gene: TRBV30; CDR3nt: TGTGCCTGGAGTTATGGAGGGGGCAATGGCTACACCTTC; CDR3aa: CAWSYGGGNGYTF
abundance: few; j_gene: TRBJ1-1; d_gene: NA; len: 11; v_gene: TRBV11-3; CDR3nt: TGTGCCAGCAGCTTGGGTACTGAAGCTTTCTTT; CDR3aa: CASSLGTEAFF
abundance: NA; j_gene: TRBJ1-4; d_gene: NA; len: 13; v_gene: TRBV9; CDR3nt: TGTGCCAGCAGCGCCGGGGGGGGAGAAAAACTGTTTTTT; CDR3aa: CASSAGGGEKLFF
abundance: NA; j_gene: TRBJ2-3; d_gene: TRBD2; len: 16; v_gene: TRBV7-9; CDR3nt: TGTGCCAGCAGCTTAGGCCTAGCGGAAAGCACAGATACGCAGTATTTT; CDR3aa: CASSLGLAESTDTQYF
abundance: NA; j_gene: TRBJ2-5; d_gene: NA; len: 16; v_gene: TRBV7-2; CDR3nt: TGTGCCAGCAGCTCGAATGCAGGAGGTATAAGAGAGACCCAGTACTTC; CDR3aa: CASSSNAGGIRETQYF
abundance: NA; j_gene: TRBJ1-3; d_gene: TRBD1; len: 14; v_gene: TRBV7-2; CDR3nt: TGTGCCAGCAGCTTCCACAGGGGTGGAAACACCATATATTTT; CDR3aa: CASSFHRGGNTIYF
abundance: NA; j_gene: TRBJ1-5; d_gene: NA; len: 17; v_gene: TRBV21-1; CDR3nt: TGTGCCAGCAGCAAATCTGGGGCCAGGAAGAGCAATCAGCCCCAGCATTTT; CDR3aa: CASSKSGARKSNQPQHF
abundance: NA; j_gene: TRBJ1-2; d_gene: TRBD1; len: 15; v_gene: TRBV5-1; CDR3nt: TGCGCCAGCAGCTCGATGACAGGGGGCGCCGGTGGCTACACCTTC; CDR3aa: CASSSMTGGAGGYTF
abundance: NA; j_gene: TRBJ2-2; d_gene: TRBD2; len: 17; v_gene: TRBV11-2; CDR3nt: TGTGCCAGCAGCTTAGGGACTAGCGGAAGGAACACCGGGGAGCTGTTTTTT; CDR3aa: CASSLGTSGRNTGELFF
abundance: NA; j_gene: TRBJ1-1; d_gene: TRBD1; len: 13; v_gene: TRBV14; CDR3nt: TGTGCCAGCAGCCAGGACAGGGGGACTGAAGCTTTCTTT; CDR3aa: CASSQDRGTEAFF
abundance: few; j_gene: TRBJ2-7; d_gene: TRBD2; len: 15; v_gene: TRBV4-2; CDR3nt: TGTGCCAGCAGCCACCTAGCGGGGGAAACCTACGAGCAGTACTTC; CDR3aa: CASSHLAGETYEQYF
abundance: NA; j_gene: TRBJ2-2; d_gene: NA; len: 15; v_gene: TRBV10-2; CDR3nt: TGCGCCAGCAGCCTGGAGGTCCCAACTACCGGGGAGCTGTTTTTT; CDR3aa: CASSLEVPTTGELFF
abundance: NA; j_gene: TRBJ1-4; d_gene: NA; len: 14; v_gene: TRBV11-2; CDR3nt: TGTGCCAGCAGCCCCCCGGGTCCGGTTAAAAAACTGTTTTTT; CDR3aa: CASSPPGPVKKLFF
abundance: once; j_gene: TRBJ2-3; d_gene: NA; len: 13; v_gene: TRBV7-9; CDR3nt: TGTGCCAGCAGGGTTGGAAGCACAGATACGCAGTATTTT; CDR3aa: CASRVGSTDTQYF
abundance: NA; j_gene: TRBJ1-5; d_gene: NA; len: 13; v_gene: TRBV18; CDR3nt: TGTGCCAGCTCACCATCGGGGAATCAGCCCCAGCATTTT; CDR3aa: CASSPSGNQPQHF
abundance: NA; j_gene: TRBJ1-1; d_gene: NA; len: 13; v_gene: TRBV6-4; CDR3nt: TGTGCCAGCAGTGACTCGGACAACACTGAAGCTTTCTTT; CDR3aa: CASSDSDNTEAFF
abundance: NA; j_gene: TRBJ1-1; d_gene: NA; len: 15; v_gene: TRBV19; CDR3nt: TGTGCCAGTTCCCCCGCCAGAGGGGGAGACACTGAAGCTTTCTTT; CDR3aa: CASSPARGGDTEAFF
abundance: NA; j_gene: TRBJ2-7; d_gene: NA; len: 13; v_gene: TRBV4-3; CDR3nt: TGCGCCAGCAGCCAAGAAGGGACCTACGAGCAGTACTTC; CDR3aa: CASSQEGTYEQYF
abundance: NA; j_gene: TRBJ2-2; d_gene: NA; len: 15; v_gene: TRBV4-2; CDR3nt: TGTGCCAGCAGCCATCTGAAACAGAACACCGGGGAGCTGTTTTTT; CDR3aa: CASSHLKQNTGELFF
abundance: NA; j_gene: TRBJ2-2; d_gene: NA; len: 15; v_gene: TRBV5-1; CDR3nt: TGCGCCAGCAGCTTGCACGGCCCGAACACCGGGGAGCTGTTTTTT; CDR3aa: CASSLHGPNTGELFF
abundance: once; j_gene: TRBJ2-7; d_gene: TRBD1; len: 15; v_gene: TRBV10-3; CDR3nt: TGTGCCATCAGTGACTCCGGGACAGGAGCCTACGAGCAGTACTTC; CDR3aa: CAISDSGTGAYEQYF
abundance: NA; j_gene: TRBJ1-5; d_gene: NA; len: 13; v_gene: TRBV6-1; CDR3nt: TGTGCCACCCTTCCCTATAGCAATCAGCCCCAGCATTTT; CDR3aa: CATLPYSNQPQHF
abundance: NA; j_gene: TRBJ1-2; d_gene: NA; len: 15; v_gene: TRBV21-1; CDR3nt: TGTGCCAGCAGCAAAAGATCCGGAGGGAGCTATGGCTACACCTTC; CDR3aa: CASSKRSGGSYGYTF
abundance: NA; j_gene: TRBJ1-2; d_gene: NA; len: 14; v_gene: TRBV10-3; CDR3nt: TGTGCCATCAGTGAGCCACGACAGCCCTATGGCTACACCTTC; CDR3aa: CAISEPRQPYGYTF
abundance: NA; j_gene: TRBJ2-3; d_gene: NA; len: 16; v_gene: TRBV25-1; CDR3nt: TGTGCCAGCAGTGAATGGCGACAGTCACTCACAGATACGCAGTATTTT; CDR3aa: CASSEWRQSLTDTQYF
abundance: once; j_gene: TRBJ2-7; d_gene: TRBD2; len: 14; v_gene: TRBV19; CDR3nt: TGTGCCAGTAGAACTAGCGGGAGCTCCTACGAGCAGTACTTC; CDR3aa: CASRTSGSSYEQYF
abundance: once; j_gene: TRBJ1-2; d_gene: TRBD1; len: 17; v_gene: TRBV7-2; CDR3nt: TGTGCCAGCAGCTTAGTGGGAGCGACAGGGGGCGCGGAGGGCTACACCTTC; CDR3aa: CASSLVGATGGAEGYTF
abundance: NA; j_gene: TRBJ2-7; d_gene: NA; len: 10; v_gene: TRBV23-1; CDR3nt: TGCGCCAGCAGGTTCTACGAGCAGTACTTC; CDR3aa: CASRFYEQYF
abundance: few; j_gene: TRBJ2-7; d_gene: NA; len: 15; v_gene: TRBV5-1; CDR3nt: TGCGCCAGCAGCTTGGGAGGGACCTACGTGGAAGAGCAGTACTTC; CDR3aa: CASSLGGTYVEEQYF
abundance: NA; j_gene: TRBJ1-4; d_gene: TRBD1; len: 14; v_gene: TRBV4-3; CDR3nt: TGCGCCAGCAGCCAGGGACAGAGGATGGGAAAACTGTTTTTT; CDR3aa: CASSQGQRMGKLFF
abundance: NA; j_gene: TRBJ2-1; d_gene: TRBD2; len: 15; v_gene: TRBV5-6; CDR3nt: TGTGCCAGCAGCCCTCAATGGCGGGAGTTCCATGGGCAGTTCTTC; CDR3aa: CASSPQWREFHGQFF
abundance: NA; j_gene: TRBJ2-7; d_gene: TRBD1; len: 13; v_gene: TRBV7-6; CDR3nt: TGTGCCAGCAGCTCCGAAGGGACAGGGGGCCTTGACTTC; CDR3aa: CASSSEGTGGLDF
abundance: NA; j_gene: TRBJ2-6; d_gene: TRBD2; len: 17; v_gene: TRBV5-4; CDR3nt: TGTGCCAGCAGCTTGGAGCTAGCGGGAGCCGGGGCCAACGTCCTGACTTTC; CDR3aa: CASSLELAGAGANVLTF
abundance: few; j_gene: TRBJ2-7; d_gene: TRBD1; len: 15; v_gene: TRBV6-5; CDR3nt: TGTGCCAGCAGTTACTCCGGGACAGGGCTCTACGAGCAGTACTTC; CDR3aa: CASSYSGTGLYEQYF
abundance: NA; j_gene: TRBJ2-1; d_gene: TRBD2; len: 16; v_gene: TRBV5-1; CDR3nt: TGCGCCAGCAGCCACGGACTAGCGGCCGAGTACAATGAGCAGTTCTTC; CDR3aa: CASSHGLAAEYNEQFF
abundance: NA; j_gene: TRBJ1-5; d_gene: NA; len: 13; v_gene: TRBV18; CDR3nt: TGTGCCAGCTCCCACAGGGTTTATGAGCCCCAGCATTTT; CDR3aa: CASSHRVYEPQHF
abundance: NA; j_gene: TRBJ1-4; d_gene: NA; len: 12; v_gene: TRBV28; CDR3nt: TGTGCCAGCAGTGGGGTCGGGTTAGGACTGTTTTTT; CDR3aa: CASSGVGLGLFF
abundance: few; j_gene: TRBJ1-5; d_gene: TRBD1; len: 15; v_gene: TRBV28; CDR3nt: TGTGCCAGCAGCTTGGGACAGGGTTATCGTCAGCCCCAGCATTTT; CDR3aa: CASSLGQGYRQPQHF